What follows are 25 T cell receptor beta chains derived from one specimen sequenced in a study of blood T cell repertoires in COVID-19. This table comes from immunoSEQ multiplex PCR, and its TCRdb copy is limited to in-frame clones, with some not included. The sample records over 120,000 clones, around 90% being singletons. Input material: peripheral blood. The receptors originated from a man aged 65 to 85 with acute or convalescent COVID-19.

The gene calls are TRBV15 and TRBJ2-7; possibly TRBD1 for D (5 bases). This CDR3 has 14 amino acids. CDR1 is LNHNV and CDR2 is YYDKDF in the germline V gene (reference sequence). The germline V and J ends were trimmed by 5 bases and 0 bases, with 11 bases remaining between them. The CDR3: CATSRARDSYEQYF. The CDR3 bases are TGTGCCACCAGCCGAGCCAGGGACTCCTACGAGCAGTACTTC. The variable domain in full, completed from reference TRBV15 and TRBJ2-7, reads DAMVIQNPRYQVTQFGKPVTLSCSQTLNHNVMYWYQQKSSQAPKLLFHYYDKDFNNEADTPDNFQSRRPNTSFCFLDIRSPGLGDTAMYLCATSRARDSYEQYFGPGTRLTVT.

The V call is TRBV7-8, the J call TRBJ2-3; TRBD2 aligns across 9 bases. Germline loops: CDR1 SGHVS, CDR2 FQNEAQ. The CDR3 has 17 residues. After removal of 8 bases from V and 5 bases from J, the junction contained 17 bases not matched to a gene. The CDR3, as DNA: TGTGCCAGCCGACGAGCTTACGCGGGGGGGCCAGGAGATACGCAGTATTTT. It encodes CASRRAYAGGPGDTQYF.

This sequence joins TRBV5-8 and TRBJ2-7, with 7 bases that match TRBD1. This CDR3 has 13 amino acids. The trim removed 4 bases at V and 3 bases at J, leaving 4 bases unmatched. Germline values: CDR1 SGHTS, CDR2 YDEGEE. Here the CDR3 DNA reads TGTGCCAGCAGCCAAGGGACAGACTACGAGCAGTACTTC. Protein: CASSQGTDYEQYF.

This chain joins TRBV9 and TRBJ1-4; 7 bases align to TRBD1. V lost 2 bases, J lost 1 base, and 2 bases stayed unmatched. This CDR3 contains 15 residues. The germline gives CDR1 SGDLS, CDR2 YYNGEE. The chain's CDR3 is CASSVRQGTNEKLFF. The CDR3 coding sequence is TGTGCCAGCAGCGTCAGACAGGGAACTAATGAAAAACTGTTTTTT.

The gene calls are TRBV3-1 (or the pseudogene TRBV3-2) and TRBJ1-1; D remains unclear. V lost 1 base and J lost 11, with 17 bases in between. The CDR3 is 14 residues long. CDR1 LGHDT and CDR2 YNNKEL come from the germline V gene (reference sequence). Written as DNA, the CDR3 is TGTGCCAGCAGCCAAGGGGTCACCGACGCGCGGGCTTTCTTT. This translates into CASSQGVTDARAFF.

The chain uses TRBV7-2 and TRBJ1-1; no firm D call. The CDR3 sequence is 15 residues long. CDR1 SGHTA and CDR2 FQGNSA come from the germline V gene. Trimming took off 2 bases at V and 1 base at J, with 11 bases between the two ends. The CDR3 region is CASSLLLRKNTEAFF. In DNA, the CDR3 is TGTGCCAGCAGCTTATTGCTCAGGAAGAACACTGAAGCTTTCTTT.

The CDR3 region has the DNA TGTGCCAGCAGCTTGGACAGGTCCTACGAGCAGTACTTC. Its translation is CASSLDRSYEQYF. The chain has TRBV27 and TRBJ2-7; 7 bases are shared with TRBD1. This CDR3 contains 13 residues. From germline, CDR1 is MNHEY and CDR2 SMNVEV (reference sequence). The trim removed 6 bases at V and 1 base at J, leaving 3 bases unmatched.

The rearrangement uses TRBV3-1 (or the pseudogene TRBV3-2) and TRBJ2-5; D call uncertain. The CDR3 totals 14 residues. Germline V gene sequence: CDR1 LGHDT, CDR2 YNNKEL (reference sequence). Trimming stripped 0 bases from V and 1 base from J, with 6 bases between. The CDR3 reads CASSQDERQETQYF. CDR3 DNA: TGTGCCAGCAGCCAAGATGAGCGCCAAGAGACCCAGTACTTC.

V is TRBV2 and J is TRBJ1-1; 7 bases map to TRBD1. Germline V lookup: CDR1 SNHLY, CDR2 FYNNEI. The CDR3 is 14 residues long. The trim removed 6 bases at V and 3 bases at J, leaving 7 bases unmatched. The CDR3, as DNA: TGTGCCAGCAGGGCCGGGACAGTTTACACTGAAGCTTTCTTT. It translates to CASRAGTVYTEAFF.

CDR3 region: CASSEDGLAGVTSYEQYF. The CDR3, as DNA: TGTGCCAGCAGTGAAGATGGACTAGCGGGGGTAACCTCCTACGAGCAGTACTTC. The rearrangement joins TRBV6-1 to TRBJ2-7; 13 nucleotides align to TRBD2. Per the germline V gene, CDR1 is MNHNS and CDR2 is SASEGT. The J segment lost 0 bases and the V segment lost 1 base, leaving 6 bases of the junction unmatched. CDR3 length equals 18 residues.

The V call is TRBV7-9, the J call TRBJ1-3; D remains ambiguous. Per germline, CDR1 SEHNR and CDR2 FQNEAQ (reference sequence). Trimming left V 5 bases short and J 2 bases short, with 13 bases between. This CDR3 is 15 amino acids long. The CDR3 here is CASSDTWTAGNTIYF. The CDR3 region has the DNA TGTGCCAGCAGCGATACCTGGACTGCTGGAAACACCATATATTTT.

CDR3 sequence reads: CASSLQPGGPTEAFF. The CDR3 nucleotides read TGCGCCAGCAGCTTGCAACCAGGGGGCCCTACTGAAGCTTTCTTT. This chain connects TRBV5-1 to TRBJ1-1; 8 bases are a match to TRBD1. Germline V gene sequence: CDR1 SGHRS, CDR2 YFSETQ. CDR3 size: 15 residues. V gave up 1 base and J gave up 5 bases; unmatched junction bases: 7.

The chain joins TRBV5-6 to TRBJ2-3; TRBD1 matches at 8 bases. The germline V gene encodes CDR1 SGHDT and CDR2 YYEEEE. With 1 base clipped from V and 0 bases from J, the junction kept 7 bases outside the gene matches. The CDR3 spans 17 residues. The CDR3 reads CASSLSRQGASTDTQYF. CDR3 sequence (DNA): TGTGCCAGCAGCTTGTCAAGGCAGGGGGCTAGCACAGATACGCAGTATTTT. Supplemented by reference TRBV5-6 and TRBJ2-3, the full variable domain reads DAGVTQSPTHLIKTRGQQVTLRCSPKSGHDTVSWYQQALGQGPQFIFQYYEEEERQRGNFPDRFSGHQFPNYSSELNVNALLLGDSALYLCASSLSRQGASTDTQYFGPGTRLTVL.

This sequence joins TRBV6-5 and TRBJ2-1, with a weak D call TRBD1 (5 bases). Trimming removed 4 bases from V and 8 bases from J, with 12 bases in between. CDR1 and CDR2 from the germline V gene are MNHEY and SVGAGI. This CDR3 has 13 amino acids. The CDR3 nucleotides read TGTGCCAGCAGTTTAACAGGAACACATGAGCAGTTCTTC. Translation gives CASSLTGTHEQFF.

This clone was observed once. The chain carries TRBV7-9 and TRBJ2-7; D unclear. Germline-derived CDR1 and CDR2 are SEHNR and FQNEAQ (reference sequence). The CDR3 sequence is 13 residues long. Trimming shortened V by 1 base and J by 10 bases, and 14 bases separated the two germline ends. In DNA, the CDR3 is TGTGCCAGCAGCTTAGGAGGCGCGGTAGGACAGTACTTC. Translation: CASSLGGAVGQYF.

This clone was detected only once. The V call is TRBV6-5, the J call TRBJ1-2; D remains unclear. The CDR3 totals 13 residues. Germline lookup yields CDR1 MNHEY and CDR2 SVGAGI. V dropped 4 bases and J dropped 6 bases, with 12 bases sitting between them. The CDR3 DNA reads TGTGCCAGCAGTTGGTCTCGGCGGGATGGCTACACCTTC. Residues: CASSWSRRDGYTF.

The chain uses TRBV6-5 and TRBJ2-7; TRBD2 agrees at 14 bases. CDR1 and CDR2 from the germline V gene are MNHEY and SVGAGI. The CDR3 has 15 residues. V gave up 7 bases and J gave up 3 bases; unmatched junction bases: 5. The CDR3 loop reads CASTPGLAGVYEQYF. The DNA for the CDR3 is TGTGCCAGCACCCCGGGACTAGCGGGGGTCTACGAGCAGTACTTC.

This rearrangement joins TRBV13 to TRBJ1-1; 7 bases are a match to TRBD1. Trimming cost V 1 base and J 2 bases; bases outside gene matches: 1. Germline V gene sequence: CDR1 PRHDT, CDR2 FYEKMQ (reference sequence). The CDR3 loop spans 14 amino acids. The CDR3 bases are TGTGCCAGCAGCTTAGCAGGGGGAAACACTGAAGCTTTCTTT. This gives the protein CASSLAGGNTEAFF.

For the CDR3, the DNA is TGTGCCAGCGGGGGACAGGGGGACGAGCAGTACTTC. Protein: CASGGQGDEQYF. This chain uses TRBV2 with TRBJ2-7; 11 nucleotides line up with TRBD1. J gave up 5 bases and V 8 bases, and 2 bases lay outside the gene matches. CDR1 is SNHLY, CDR2 FYNNEI, per germline. The length of the CDR3 is 12 residues.

The chain uses TRBV7-3 and TRBJ2-7; 7 nucleotides match TRBD2. The CDR3 runs to 16 residues. From germline, CDR1 is SGHTA and CDR2 FQGTGA. V dropped 5 bases and J dropped 3; count of bases not matched to a gene: 13. The CDR3 DNA follows: TGTGCCAGCAGCCTGCACTTAGCGGGCCGACTCTACGAGCAGTACTTC. Its translation: CASSLHLAGRLYEQYF.

The CDR3 nucleotides read TGTGCCAGCAGCCTATTGGGGGGGCCCACTGAAGCTTTCTTT. It specifies CASSLLGGPTEAFF. The chain uses TRBV6-5 and TRBJ1-1; D perhaps matches TRBD1 (6 bases). This CDR3 has 14 residues. V was clipped by 6 bases and J by 4 bases, with 15 bases between them. Germline V gives CDR1 MNHEY, CDR2 SVGAGI.

The V and J genes are TRBV4-2 and TRBJ1-3, with unresolved D. Germline V gene sequence: CDR1 LGHNA, CDR2 YNFKEQ. The CDR3 covers 16 residues. V was shortened by 1 base and J by 3 bases, with 13 bases between the two germline ends. CDR3 sequence: CASSQAGISFGNTIYF. CDR3 DNA: TGTGCCAGCAGCCAAGCGGGGATCTCGTTTGGAAACACCATATATTTT.

V and J are TRBV2 and TRBJ2-5; D is possibly TRBD2 (7 bases). Germline CDR1 SNHLY, CDR2 FYNNEI. V was shortened by 10 bases and J by 2 bases, with 17 bases between the two germline ends. The length of the CDR3 is 14 residues. DNA of the CDR3: TGTGCCACCAAGGGGGGGCGGAAACAAGAGACCCAGTACTTC. Protein: CATKGGRKQETQYF.

The chain combines TRBV10-3 with TRBJ2-1, with 7 bases matching TRBD2. With V trimmed by 0 bases and J by 6 bases, 5 bases remained unmatched. This CDR3 region has 15 residues. Looked up from germline, CDR1 is ENHRY and CDR2 is SYGVKD. The CDR3 DNA is TGTGCCATCAGTGAGTCGGCGGGAGCCAGCAATGAGCAGTTCTTC. Protein: CAISESAGASNEQFF.

This rearrangement joins TRBV10-3 to TRBJ2-7; 7 bases align to TRBD1. The V gene end was trimmed by 4 bases and the J gene end by 6 bases; junction bases not matched to a gene: 6. Per germline, CDR1 ENHRY and CDR2 SYGVKD. This CDR3 is built from 13 residues. The CDR3 DNA follows: TGTGCCATCAGTGGACAGGGTTACGGCGAGCAGTACTTC. Amino acid sequence: CAISGQGYGEQYF.